This record looks at one T cell receptor (beta chain) sequence and its context. The CDR3 contains 14 residues. Trimming removed 3 bases from V and 4 bases from J, with 11 bases in between. In TCRdb, the RT-PCR reads were re-called with MiXCR into one record per CDR3 protein. Among hundreds of thousands of distinct CDR3 sequences listed, 14% were seen once. This entry is derived from a study of response to subunit inactivated influenza vaccine. The sequence came from a man aged 50 to 60 who received an inactivated influenza vaccine. This chain uses TRBV12-3 or TRBV12-4 with TRBJ2-3; unclear D gene. The sequencing used PBMCs from blood, collected 14 to 15 days before vaccination. For the CDR3, the DNA is TGTGCCAGCAGTTTCGATAGGGTCGCAGATACGCAGTATTTT. Translating gives CASSFDRVADTQYF.